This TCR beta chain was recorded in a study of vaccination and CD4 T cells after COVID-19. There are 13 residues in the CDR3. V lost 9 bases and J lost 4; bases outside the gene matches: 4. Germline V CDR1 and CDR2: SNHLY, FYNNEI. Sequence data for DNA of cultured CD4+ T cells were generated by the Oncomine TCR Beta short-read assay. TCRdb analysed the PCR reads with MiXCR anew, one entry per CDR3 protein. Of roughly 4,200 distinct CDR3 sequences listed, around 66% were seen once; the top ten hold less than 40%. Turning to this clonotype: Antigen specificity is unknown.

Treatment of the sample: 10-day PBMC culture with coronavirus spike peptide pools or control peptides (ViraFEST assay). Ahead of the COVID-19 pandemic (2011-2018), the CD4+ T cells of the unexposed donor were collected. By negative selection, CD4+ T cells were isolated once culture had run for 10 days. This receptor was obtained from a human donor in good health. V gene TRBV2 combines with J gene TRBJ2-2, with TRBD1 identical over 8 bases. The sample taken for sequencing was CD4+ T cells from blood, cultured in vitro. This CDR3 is CARRTGSTGELFF. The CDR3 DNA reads TGTGCCAGAAGGACAGGGTCCACCGGGGAGCTGTTTTTT.